A selection of T cell receptor beta chains follows, all from one sample in a study of blood T cell repertoires in COVID-19. TCRdb keeps only in-frame clones here, not all; method: immunoSEQ multiplex PCR. The sample holds 330,000 or so clones; over 75% are singletons and the top ten take around 3%. The sequenced sample consisted of PBMCs or T cells enriched from blood (not recorded which). The origin of the receptors is a woman aged 30 to 39 who had recovered from COVID-19. Each CDR3 is given with its conserved first and last residue. Each record gives: clone size, V gene, J gene, D gene, CDR3 protein, CDR3 DNA. The D gene is left open where the match is weak. Rows give clone size only sometimes, using once, few, many, or a class for an expanded clone.

>NA|TRBV5-1|TRBJ1-1|TRBD1
CASSLGETGVNTEAFF
TGCGCCAGCAGCTTGGGGGAGACAGGGGTGAACACTGAAGCTTTCTTT
>NA|TRBV14|TRBJ1-1|TRBD1
CASSQTPGQEAFF
TGTGCCAGCAGCCAAACGCCGGGACAGGAAGCTTTCTTT
>once|TRBV5-4|TRBJ2-1|NA
CASSTGYNEQFF
TGTGCCAGCAGCACAGGTTACAATGAGCAGTTCTTC
>NA|TRBV5-1|TRBJ2-1|NA
CASSPRSYNEQFF
TGCGCCAGCAGTCCCCGCTCCTACAATGAGCAGTTCTTC
>NA|TRBV19|TRBJ1-1|NA
CASSYSLAGTEAFF
TGTGCCAGTAGTTATTCCCTTGCGGGCACTGAAGCTTTCTTT
>NA|TRBV18|TRBJ1-1|NA
CATGAGVNTEAFF
TGTGCCACCGGGGCAGGGGTTAACACTGAAGCTTTCTTT
>NA|TRBV11-2|TRBJ1-3|TRBD1
CASSLGQASGNTIYF
TGTGCCAGCAGCTTGGGACAGGCCTCTGGAAACACCATATATTTT
>once|TRBV6-5|TRBJ2-3|TRBD1
CASTGNRGRGTQYF
TGTGCCAGCACCGGCAACAGGGGGCGAGGTACGCAGTATTTT
>NA|TRBV27|TRBJ2-2|TRBD1
CASIRQGSNTGELFF
TGTGCCAGCATTCGACAGGGGTCAAACACCGGGGAGCTGTTTTTT
>NA|TRBV4-1|TRBJ1-1|NA
CASSSRTRNTEAFF
TGCGCCAGCAGCTCCCGGACTCGGAACACTGAAGCTTTCTTT
>NA|TRBV10-3|TRBJ2-2|TRBD2
CAISEASGGTNTGELFF
TGTGCCATCAGTGAGGCTAGCGGGGGCACGAACACCGGGGAGCTGTTTTTT
>NA|TRBV2|TRBJ2-1|TRBD1
CASSDTGTAYNEQFF
TGTGCCAGCAGTGACACCGGGACAGCCTACAATGAGCAGTTCTTC
>NA|TRBV7-2|TRBJ2-3|TRBD2
CASKLAGALTDTQYF
TGTGCCAGCAAACTAGCGGGGGCCCTCACAGATACGCAGTATTTT
>NA|TRBV10-1|TRBJ1-6|TRBD1
CASSDRGDSPLHF
TGCGCCAGCAGTGACAGGGGGGATTCACCCCTCCACTTT
>NA|TRBV30|TRBJ1-2|TRBD1
CAWTRTGYGYTF
TGTGCCTGGACCAGGACAGGCTATGGCTACACCTTC
>NA|TRBV19|TRBJ2-7|TRBD1
CASRGQGRNEQYF
TGTGCCAGTAGAGGACAGGGGCGGAACGAGCAGTACTTC
>NA|TRBV2|TRBJ2-7|NA
CASMRTVSYEQYF
TGTGCCAGCATGAGGACAGTCTCCTACGAGCAGTACTTC
>NA|TRBV2|TRBJ1-1|NA
CASSGRGGDTEAFF
TGTGCCAGCAGTGGGAGGGGTGGGGACACTGAAGCTTTCTTT
>NA|TRBV10-3|TRBJ2-3|TRBD2
CAISEREGTDTQYF
TGTGCCATCAGTGAGCGGGAGGGAACAGATACGCAGTATTTT
>NA|TRBV7-9|TRBJ2-7|TRBD1
CASSPDRGYEQYF
TGTGCCAGCAGCCCGGACAGGGGCTACGAGCAGTACTTC
>NA|TRBV28|TRBJ2-1|NA
CASSLGRPSSSYNEQFF
TGTGCCAGCAGTTTAGGGCGTCCCTCAAGCTCCTACAATGAGCAGTTCTTC
>once|TRBV5-5|TRBJ1-2|NA
CASSLVESYGYTF
TGTGCCAGCAGCTTGGTAGAGAGCTATGGCTACACCTTC
>once|TRBV3-1/TRBV3-2|TRBJ2-2|TRBD2
CASSPGLAVTGELFF
TGTGCCAGCAGCCCGGGACTAGCGGTCACCGGGGAGCTGTTTTTT
>once|TRBV29-1|TRBJ2-3|TRBD2
CSGGLAGADTQYF
TGCAGCGGGGGACTAGCGGGGGCCGATACGCAGTATTTT
>NA|TRBV27|TRBJ2-7|TRBD1
CASSSPGQGFYEQYF
TGTGCCAGCAGCTCCCCGGGACAGGGTTTCTACGAGCAGTACTTC
>NA|TRBV7-8|TRBJ2-7|TRBD1
CASSSPDRGRDEQYF
TGTGCCAGCAGCTCCCCGGACAGGGGGCGCGACGAGCAGTACTTC
>NA|TRBV5-8|TRBJ2-3|NA
CASSLDRGDTQYF
TGTGCCAGCAGCTTGGATCGGGGGGATACGCAGTATTTT
>NA|TRBV21-1|TRBJ1-3|NA
CASSKGGSAKRDSSGNTIYF
TGTGCCAGCAGCAAAGGTGGGTCGGCCAAGAGGGACAGCTCTGGAAACACCATATATTTT
>once|TRBV28|TRBJ1-6|NA
CASSLEGYNSPLHF
TGTGCCAGCAGTTTAGAGGGTTATAATTCACCCCTCCACTTT
>once|TRBV5-1|TRBJ2-1|TRBD2
CASSPGLAGNDNEQFF
TGCGCCAGCAGCCCCGGACTAGCGGGGAACGACAATGAGCAGTTCTTC
>NA|TRBV12-5|TRBJ2-7|NA
CASGLVIYVQGQPYEQYF
TGTGCTAGTGGTTTGGTAATCTACGTGCAGGGTCAGCCTTACGAGCAGTACTTC
>NA|TRBV27|TRBJ1-6|NA
CASSLGGYVNSPLHF
TGTGCCAGCAGTTTGGGAGGGTATGTGAATTCACCCCTCCACTTT
>many|TRBV6-6|TRBJ1-1|TRBD1
CASSAQGALTEAFF
TGTGCCAGCAGTGCCCAGGGGGCCCTCACTGAAGCTTTCTTT
>once|TRBV6-5|TRBJ2-1|NA
CASSRRGEQFF
TGTGCCAGCAGTAGGCGGGGTGAGCAGTTCTTC
>NA|TRBV7-2|TRBJ2-2|NA
CASSTRLGELFF
TGTGCCAGCAGCACCCGACTAGGGGAGCTGTTTTTT
>NA|TRBV28|TRBJ1-5|NA
CASSLYGNQPQHF
TGTGCCAGCAGTTTATACGGTAATCAGCCCCAGCATTTT
>NA|TRBV2|TRBJ2-3|NA
CASTAGGSSDTQYF
TGTGCCAGCACGGCAGGGGGGAGCTCAGATACGCAGTATTTT
>NA|TRBV28|TRBJ2-3|NA
CASSDGTSPSTDTQYF
TGTGCCAGCAGCGATGGCACTAGCCCGAGCACAGATACGCAGTATTTT
>NA|TRBV5-1|TRBJ2-7|TRBD2
CASKTLAGSSYEQYF
TGCGCCAGCAAGACTCTAGCGGGGAGTTCCTACGAGCAGTACTTC
>NA|TRBV19|TRBJ2-2|TRBD1
CASSPGQGVHNTGELFF
TGTGCCAGTAGTCCGGGACAGGGGGTTCATAACACCGGGGAGCTGTTTTTT
>few|TRBV7-8|TRBJ1-4|TRBD1
CASSLRPGQGEKLFF
TGTGCCAGCAGCTTAAGACCGGGACAGGGGGAAAAACTGTTTTTT
>NA|TRBV27|TRBJ2-7|TRBD1
CASSRDRDSYEQYF
TGTGCCAGCAGCCGGGACAGGGACTCCTACGAGCAGTACTTC
>NA|TRBV7-2|TRBJ1-1|NA
CASSPYGQSGTEAFF
TGTGCCAGCAGCCCGTACGGACAGTCGGGTACTGAAGCTTTCTTT
>few|TRBV28|TRBJ1-2|TRBD1
CASSPPGTGNGYTF
TGTGCCAGCAGCCCCCCCGGGACAGGGAATGGCTACACCTTC
>NA|TRBV29-1|TRBJ1-2|TRBD1
CSVEEPTGEDGYTF
TGCAGCGTTGAAGAACCGACAGGGGAGGATGGCTACACCTTC
>NA|TRBV12-3/TRBV12-4|TRBJ1-6|NA
CASSSQTEPLHF
TGTGCCAGCAGTTCCCAGACAGAACCCCTCCACTTT
>NA|TRBV11-2|TRBJ2-3|NA
CASSSLASSTDTQYF
TGTGCCAGCAGCTCGCTAGCTTCTAGCACAGATACGCAGTATTTT
>NA|TRBV27|TRBJ2-7|NA
CASSVTGIEQYF
TGTGCCAGCAGTGTAACAGGGATTGAGCAGTACTTC
>once|TRBV9|TRBJ2-1|TRBD2
CASSHMGGDPYNEQFF
TGTGCCAGCAGCCACATGGGGGGGGACCCCTACAATGAGCAGTTCTTC
>NA|TRBV2|TRBJ1-1|NA
CASSGQTNTEAFF
TGTGCCAGCTCCGGACAGACGAACACTGAAGCTTTCTTT
>NA|TRBV11-2|TRBJ2-7|NA
CASSLFSGTYEQYF
TGTGCCAGCAGCTTATTTAGCGGAACCTACGAGCAGTACTTC